Shown below are 28 T cell receptor beta chains from a single sample sequenced in a study of T cells in localized non-small cell lung cancer (dated by TCRdb to 2019 to 2021). The receptor library was made with the immunoSEQ multiplex PCR assay. TCRdb stores this immuneACCESS table with in-frame sequences only. Part of the clones is absent; in the studies checked, under half of the shortfall reflects unresolved V genes, and no reason is known for the rest. This sample gives some 10,000 clones in total; roughly nine tenths of them show up just once. The leading ten clones occupy approximately 14% of the sample. Source: peripheral blood, taken before any cancer treatment. The origin of the receptors is a male donor aged 60 or older with stage III lung adenocarcinoma.

The chain employs TRBV25-1 and TRBJ2-6; D uncertain. Germline values: CDR1 MGHDK, CDR2 SYGVNS. This CDR3 contains 15 residues. V was trimmed by 0 bases and J by 4 bases, leaving 7 bases between them. The CDR3 spells CASSEYRAGANVLTF. The CDR3 nucleotides are TGTGCCAGCAGTGAATATCGGGCCGGGGCCAACGTCCTGACTTTC.

V usage is TRBV5-6 and J usage is TRBJ2-2; 8 nucleotides match TRBD2. The CDR3 length is 15 residues. Looked up from germline, CDR1 is SGHDT and CDR2 is YYEEEE. J gave up 4 bases and V 0 bases, and 2 bases lay outside the gene matches. The CDR3 bases are TGTGCCAGCAGCTTGGTTAGCGGGGTCACCGGGGAGCTGTTTTTT. Residues: CASSLVSGVTGELFF.

The V call is TRBV6-1, the J call TRBJ1-4; 7 bases align to TRBD1. The germline V gene encodes CDR1 MNHNS and CDR2 SASEGT. The J segment lost 7 bases and the V segment lost 7 bases, leaving 3 bases of the junction unmatched. The CDR3 length is 12 residues. CDR3 residues: CASTQGVEKLFF. In nucleotides, the CDR3 is TGTGCCAGCACTCAGGGGGTTGAAAAACTGTTTTTT.

Points on this clone: One end of the junction does not line up with germline, which may come from a read error. The chain has TRBV11-2 and TRBJ2-2; maybe TRBD2 (5 bases). This CDR3 comprises 14 residues. The germline V gene encodes CDR1 SGHAT and CDR2 FQNNGV. The CDR3 nucleotides read TGTGCCAGCAGGTTAGGGCTAGCTGCCGGGGAGCTGTTTTTT. Protein product: CASRLGLAAGELFF.

The DNA of the CDR3 is TGTGCCAGTAGTATAGCAGGGGTAGGTGAAGCTTTCTTT. Translating it yields CASSIAGVGEAFF. V gene TRBV19 combines with J gene TRBJ1-1; tentatively, D is TRBD1 (6 bases). V was clipped by 1 base and J by 7 bases, with 10 bases between them. The V gene's germline CDR1 is LNHDA and CDR2 SQIVND (reference sequence). The CDR3 consists of 13 residues.

In its sample, this clone was seen once. V is TRBV6-6 and J is TRBJ2-5; D remains unclear. This CDR3 spans 11 amino acids. From germline, CDR1 is MNHNY and CDR2 SVGAGI (reference sequence). The ends were cut back, 5 bases at V and 1 base at J, with 2 bases in the middle. The CDR3 is CASSVQETQYF. The CDR3 DNA reads as TGTGCCAGCAGTGTCCAAGAGACCCAGTACTTC.

This clone was counted between two and nine times. The chain uses TRBV4-2 and TRBJ1-5; 7 bases agree with TRBD1. The germline gives CDR1 LGHNA, CDR2 YNFKEQ. With 4 bases clipped from V and 5 bases from J, the junction kept 2 bases outside the gene matches. The CDR3 loop spans 13 amino acids. The CDR3 here is CASSLGQDQPQHF. In nucleotides, the CDR3 is TGTGCCAGCAGCCTCGGACAGGATCAGCCCCAGCATTTT.

The chain employs TRBV7-2 and TRBJ2-7; 8 bases line up with TRBD1. CDR3 size: 13 residues. Germline V gene data show CDR1 as SGHTA and CDR2 as FQGNSA. With 3 bases clipped from V and 4 bases from J, the junction kept 2 bases outside the gene matches. The CDR3 loop reads CASSFGTGYEQYF. DNA of the CDR3: TGTGCCAGCAGCTTTGGGACAGGTTACGAGCAGTACTTC.

This clone was counted only a few times. The V and J genes are TRBV6-1 and TRBJ2-3; D gene unclear. This CDR3 has 14 amino acids. The germline CDR1 and CDR2 sequences are MNHNS and SASEGT. V lost 8 bases and J 3 bases, leaving 15 bases between the germline ends. CDR3 sequence reads: CASRRLAETDTQYF. The CDR3 nucleotides read TGTGCCAGCCGTCGGCTTGCTGAAACAGATACGCAGTATTTT.

The rearrangement uses TRBV11-2 and TRBJ1-5; TRBD1 aligns across 7 bases. J was trimmed by 9 bases and V by 5 bases; bases with no gene match: 7. Germline V gene lookup returns CDR1 SGHAT and CDR2 FQNNGV. The CDR3 spans 13 residues. The CDR3 bases are TGTGCCAGCAGCCCGACAGGGTTGGGGCCCCAGCATTTT. Translation: CASSPTGLGPQHF.

In this sample, this clone turned up once. CDR3 region: CALNPSGRRVQFF. In DNA, the CDR3 is TGTGCCCTCAACCCTAGCGGGAGGAGGGTGCAGTTCTTC. The genes are TRBV6-1 and TRBJ2-1, with TRBD2 matching over 11 bases. Trimming took 11 bases from V and 12 from J; bases not matched to a gene: 12. Germline CDR1 and CDR2: MNHNS and SASEGT. CDR3 size: 13 residues.

This clone occurred a few times. Other DNA sequences from this sample encode an identical CDR3 as well. V usage is TRBV6-5 and J usage is TRBJ2-7; TRBD1 agrees at 9 bases. The CDR3 runs 13 residues. The V and J ends lost 5 bases and 5 bases, in that order; junction bases with no gene match: 4. Germline V gives CDR1 MNHEY, CDR2 SVGAGI. CDR3 in amino acids: CASSPGQGNEQYF. CDR3 nucleotides: TGTGCCAGCAGTCCGGGACAGGGTAACGAGCAGTACTTC.

The gene calls are TRBV15 and TRBJ2-4, with 9 bases lining up with TRBD2. There are 16 residues in the CDR3. The V and J ends lost 0 bases and 10 bases, in that order; junction bases with no gene match: 10. The germline V gene encodes CDR1 LNHNV and CDR2 YYDKDF (reference sequence). The CDR3 sequence: CATSRDRGGGVWIQYF. For the CDR3, the DNA is TGTGCCACCAGCAGAGATAGGGGCGGGGGGGTGTGGATTCAGTACTTC.

The chain joins TRBV5-6 to TRBJ2-3; 14 bases agree with TRBD2. Germline-derived CDR1 and CDR2 are SGHDT and YYEEEE. The J segment lost 6 bases and the V segment lost 3 bases, leaving 15 bases of the junction unmatched. The CDR3 loop spans 19 amino acids. The CDR3 coding sequence is TGTGCCAGCAGCTACGGCGTTGGGACTAGCGGGAGAGTCAGGGATACGCAGTATTTT. Its translation: CASSYGVGTSGRVRDTQYF.

With regard to this clone: This sample includes further DNA sequences coding for the same CDR3. This chain links TRBV30 with TRBJ1-3; 7 bases map to TRBD1. The CDR3 has 15 amino acids. The V gene end was trimmed by 3 bases and the J gene end by 0 bases; junction bases not matched to a gene: 5. Germline CDR1 and CDR2: GTSNPN and SVGIG (reference sequence). The CDR3 DNA follows: TGTGCCTGGAGCAGGGACAGCGGCTCTGGAAACACCATATATTTT. Translating it yields CAWSRDSGSGNTIYF. Filled out from reference TRBV30 and TRBJ1-3, the complete variable domain reads SQTIHQWPATLVQPVGSPLSLECTVEGTSNPNLYWYRQAAGRGLQLLFYSVGIGQISSEVPQNLSASRPQDRQFILSSKKLLLSDSGFYLCAWSRDSGSGNTIYFGEGSWLTVV.

This clone is medium-sized within its sample. Other nucleotide sequences from this sample produce the same CDR3. The V and J genes are TRBV6-4 and TRBJ2-3; 10 nucleotides line up with TRBD2. This CDR3 is built from 16 residues. Germline V gene sequence: CDR1 MRHNA, CDR2 SNTAGT. The ends lost 0 bases at V and 6 bases at J; junction bases unmatched: 6. The CDR3 DNA is TGTGCCAGCAGTGACTCCCCAGCGGGAGGGCCCGATACGCAGTATTTT. This codes for CASSDSPAGGPDTQYF.

The table lists this clone with a few counts. The chain is built from TRBV7-6 and TRBJ2-7; TRBD2 aligns across 11 bases. CDR1 SGHVS and CDR2 FNYEAQ come from the germline V gene. J was trimmed by 3 bases and V by 5 bases; bases with no gene match: 6. There are 15 residues in the CDR3. This CDR3 is CASSHGTSGNYEQYF. CDR3 DNA sequence: TGTGCCAGCAGCCATGGGACTAGCGGCAACTACGAGCAGTACTTC.

The CDR3 reads CASSLVQGTYGYTF. In DNA form, the CDR3 reads TGTGCCAGCAGCTTAGTCCAGGGGACCTATGGCTACACCTTC. The V call is TRBV7-1, the J call TRBJ1-2; possibly TRBD1 for D (6 bases). TRBV7-1 is an ORF, with its function uncertain. CDR3 length equals 14 residues. Deletions cut 4 bases from V and 4 bases from J, with 13 bases between.

This chain connects TRBV19 to TRBJ1-5; D gene ambiguous. The CDR3 has 16 amino acids. Germline V gene lookup returns CDR1 LNHDA and CDR2 SQIVND (reference sequence). Trimming took 1 base from V and 1 from J, leaving 11 bases between them. CDR3: CASSIARAVSNQPQHF. Here the CDR3 DNA reads TGTGCCAGTAGTATAGCTAGGGCAGTGAGCAATCAGCCCCAGCATTTT. Full variable domain (rest looked up from reference TRBV19 and TRBJ1-5): DGGITQSPKYLFRKEGQNVTLSCEQNLNHDAMYWYRQDPGQGLRLIYYSQIVNDFQKGDIAEGYSVSREKKESFPLTVTSAQKNPTAFYLCASSIARAVSNQPQHFGDGTRLSIL.

The genes are TRBV6-6 and TRBJ2-7, with 13 positions matching TRBD2. V was pared by 4 bases and J by 5 bases, with 5 bases of the junction left unmatched. The CDR3 has 15 residues. Germline lookup yields CDR1 MNHNY and CDR2 SVGAGI (reference sequence). CDR3 in amino acids: CASSSRTSGGHEQYF. Written as DNA, the CDR3 is TGTGCCAGCAGTTCCCGGACTAGCGGGGGACACGAGCAGTACTTC.

The chain employs TRBV29-1 and TRBJ2-2, with 12 bases matching TRBD2. Germline CDR1 and CDR2: SQVTM and ANQGSEA. With 7 bases clipped from V and 15 bases from J, the junction kept 6 bases outside the gene matches. The CDR3 totals 11 residues. The CDR3: CSGGLAGKMFF. The CDR3 nucleotides are TGCAGCGGTGGACTAGCGGGAAAGATGTTTTTT.

In DNA, the CDR3 is TGTGCCAGCAGCAGGGGTAGCAATCAGCCCCAGCATTTT. Translation: CASSRGSNQPQHF. This chain links TRBV27 with TRBJ1-5; TRBD1 is a possible D gene (6 bases). V lost 6 bases, J lost 0 bases, and 6 bases lay in between. Germline CDR1 and CDR2: MNHEY and SMNVEV (reference sequence). The CDR3 runs to 13 residues.

In its sample, this clone was seen once. The genes are TRBV6-5 and TRBJ1-2; D call uncertain. Looked up from germline, CDR1 is MNHEY and CDR2 is SVGAGI. The length of the CDR3 is 13 residues. V lost 0 bases and J 3 bases, leaving 5 bases between the germline ends. The CDR3 spells CASSYSRDYGYTF. The CDR3 coding sequence is TGTGCCAGCAGTTACTCAAGGGACTATGGCTACACCTTC.

CDR3 protein: CASSLVHSRDRGGNEQFF. CDR3 DNA sequence: TGTGCCAGCAGCTTAGTTCACAGCCGGGACAGGGGAGGGAATGAGCAGTTCTTC. V gene TRBV7-9 combines with J gene TRBJ2-1, with 10 bases matching TRBD1. Unmatched junction bases numbered 13, after V lost 1 base and J lost 7 bases. This CDR3 spans 18 amino acids. Germline V gene data show CDR1 as SEHNR and CDR2 as FQNEAQ (reference sequence).

This chain links TRBV10-2 with TRBJ1-5, with D unresolved. This CDR3 contains 13 residues. Trimming took off 3 bases at V and 6 bases at J, with 9 bases between the two ends. Germline CDR1 WSHSY, CDR2 SAAADI. This CDR3 reads CASSESPGQPQHF. The CDR3 nucleotides are TGCGCCAGCAGTGAATCCCCGGGTCAGCCCCAGCATTTT.

This chain joins TRBV11-2 and TRBJ2-1, with TRBD2 matching 8 bases. The CDR3 has 15 residues. Germline CDR1 reads SGHAT; CDR2 reads FQNNGV. J was trimmed by 3 bases and V by 5 bases; bases with no gene match: 6. CDR3 sequence reads: CASSRGSGIYNEQFF. CDR3 in DNA: TGTGCCAGCAGCAGGGGTAGCGGGATCTACAATGAGCAGTTCTTC. Combining the CDR3 with reference TRBV11-2 and TRBJ2-1 gives the whole variable domain EAGVAQSPRYKIIEKRQSVAFWCNPISGHATLYWYQQILGQGPKLLIQFQNNGVVDDSQLPKDRFSAERLKGVDSTLKIQPAKLEDSAVYLCASSRGSGIYNEQFFGPGTRLTVL.

V gene TRBV6-1 combines with J gene TRBJ1-4; no firm D call. This CDR3 spans 20 amino acids. Germline CDR1 reads MNHNS; CDR2 reads SASEGT. Trimming stripped 4 bases from V and 4 bases from J, with 28 bases between. The CDR3 spells CASSGLQRSGLAVYNEKLFF. The CDR3 coding sequence is TGTGCCAGCAGTGGACTCCAAAGATCAGGCCTCGCGGTGTATAATGAAAAACTGTTTTTT.

The CDR3 DNA sequence: TGTGCCAGCAGAGTAGCGGGAGCCGACAATGAGCAGTTCTTC. Amino acid sequence: CASRVAGADNEQFF. The chain is built from TRBV6-1 and TRBJ2-1; 9 bases match TRBD2. The CDR3 is made up of 14 amino acids. Germline CDR1 and CDR2: MNHNS and SASEGT. V shed 6 bases, J shed 5 bases, and the junction held 5 bases outside the gene matches.